The clone carrying this T cell receptor (beta chain) was detected only a few times. Its matching antigen is unknown. This entry comes from a study of shared clonotypes between healthy human individuals. Study as a whole: Each donor's CD4 naive and CD4 memory cells filled three plates apiece, CD8 naive two, and CD8 memory one.

Splitting of CD4+ cells produced CD45RA+ naive and CD45RA-negative memory subsets. The data were produced by immunoSEQ multiplex PCR, yet TCRdb's version contains in-frame clones alone and is incomplete. This sample has almost 750,000 clones, with 55% to 75% found just once. Broader study findings: Relative to memory subsets, naive subsets generally showed larger estimated richness.

CDR1 is MDHEN, CDR2 SYDVKM, per germline. Trimming cost V 3 bases and J 2 bases; bases outside gene matches: 9. The CDR3 has 16 amino acids. V is TRBV28 and J is TRBJ2-7; 8 positions agree with TRBD2. This receptor was taken from a woman in her twenties or thirties in good health. The sample taken for sequencing was memory CD4+ T cells sorted from blood. Documented subset: CD45RA-negative fraction. The CDR3 region is CASSFRTGLGPYEQYF. The DNA of the CDR3 is TGTGCCAGCAGTTTCCGGACGGGACTAGGGCCCTACGAGCAGTACTTC.